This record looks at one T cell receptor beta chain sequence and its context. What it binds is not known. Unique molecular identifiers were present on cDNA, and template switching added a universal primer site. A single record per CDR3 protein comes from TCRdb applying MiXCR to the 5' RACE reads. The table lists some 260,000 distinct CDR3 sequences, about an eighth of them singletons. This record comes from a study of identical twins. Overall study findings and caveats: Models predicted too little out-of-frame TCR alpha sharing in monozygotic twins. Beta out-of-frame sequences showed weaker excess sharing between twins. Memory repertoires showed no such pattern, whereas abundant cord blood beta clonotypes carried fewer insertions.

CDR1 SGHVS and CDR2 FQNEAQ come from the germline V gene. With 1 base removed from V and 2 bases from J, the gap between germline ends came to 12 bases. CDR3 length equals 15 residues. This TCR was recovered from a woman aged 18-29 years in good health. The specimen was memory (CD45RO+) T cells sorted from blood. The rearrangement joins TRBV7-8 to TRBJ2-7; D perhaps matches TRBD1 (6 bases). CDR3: CASSLGQGSTYEQYF. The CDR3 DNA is TGTGCCAGCAGCTTAGGGCAGGGGTCCACCTACGAGCAGTACTTC.